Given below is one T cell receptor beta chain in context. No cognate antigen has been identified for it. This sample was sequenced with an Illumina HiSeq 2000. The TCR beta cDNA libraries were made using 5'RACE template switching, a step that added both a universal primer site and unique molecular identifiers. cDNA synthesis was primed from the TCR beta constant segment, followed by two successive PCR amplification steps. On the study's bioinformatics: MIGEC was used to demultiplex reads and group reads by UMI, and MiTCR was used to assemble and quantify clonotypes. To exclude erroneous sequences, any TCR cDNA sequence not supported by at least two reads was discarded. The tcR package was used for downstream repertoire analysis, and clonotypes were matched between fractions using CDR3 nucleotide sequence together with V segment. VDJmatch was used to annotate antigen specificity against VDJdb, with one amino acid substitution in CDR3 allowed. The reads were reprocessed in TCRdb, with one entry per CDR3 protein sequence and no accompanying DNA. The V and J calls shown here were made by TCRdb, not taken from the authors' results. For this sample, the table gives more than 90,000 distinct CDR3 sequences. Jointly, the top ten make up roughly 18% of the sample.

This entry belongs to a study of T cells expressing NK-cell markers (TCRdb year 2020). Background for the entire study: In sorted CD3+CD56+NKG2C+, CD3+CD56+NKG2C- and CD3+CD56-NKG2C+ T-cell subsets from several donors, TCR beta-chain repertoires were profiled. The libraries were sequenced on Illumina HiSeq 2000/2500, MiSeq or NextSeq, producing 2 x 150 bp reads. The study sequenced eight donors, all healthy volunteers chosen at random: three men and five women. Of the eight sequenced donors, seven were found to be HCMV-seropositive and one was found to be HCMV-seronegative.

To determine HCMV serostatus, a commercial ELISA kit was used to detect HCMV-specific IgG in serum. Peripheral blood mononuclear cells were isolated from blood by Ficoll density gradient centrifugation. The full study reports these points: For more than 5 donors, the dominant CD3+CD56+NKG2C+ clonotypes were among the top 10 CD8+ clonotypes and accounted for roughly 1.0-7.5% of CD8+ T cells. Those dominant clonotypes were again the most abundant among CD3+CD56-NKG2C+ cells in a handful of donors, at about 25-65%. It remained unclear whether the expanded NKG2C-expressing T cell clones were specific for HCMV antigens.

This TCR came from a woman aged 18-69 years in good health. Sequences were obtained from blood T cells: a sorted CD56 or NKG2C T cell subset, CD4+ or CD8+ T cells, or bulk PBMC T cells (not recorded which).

The CDR3 here reads CSVEWLAGITDTQYF. Recombination joined TRBV29-1 with TRBJ2-3; the D call from TCRdb, TRBD2, cannot be confirmed without DNA. CDR1 and CDR2 are read off the germline V gene as SQVTM and ANQGSEA. The CDR3 covers 15 residues, taking in both the cysteine and the phenylalanine. No DNA is listed.